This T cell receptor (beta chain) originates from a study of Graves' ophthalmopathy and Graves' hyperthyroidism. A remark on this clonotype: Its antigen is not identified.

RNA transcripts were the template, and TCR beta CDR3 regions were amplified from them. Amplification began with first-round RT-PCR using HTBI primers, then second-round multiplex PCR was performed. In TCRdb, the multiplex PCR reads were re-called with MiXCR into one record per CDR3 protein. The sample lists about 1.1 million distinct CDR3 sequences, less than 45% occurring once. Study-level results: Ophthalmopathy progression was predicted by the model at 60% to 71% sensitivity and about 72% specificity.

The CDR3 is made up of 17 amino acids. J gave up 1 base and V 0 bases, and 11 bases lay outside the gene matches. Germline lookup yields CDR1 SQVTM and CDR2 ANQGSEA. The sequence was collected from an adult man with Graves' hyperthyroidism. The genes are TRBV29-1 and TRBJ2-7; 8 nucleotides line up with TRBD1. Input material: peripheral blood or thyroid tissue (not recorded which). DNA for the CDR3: TGCAGCGTTGAAGATGCAGGACAGGGAGGATTTTCCTACGAGCAGTACTTC. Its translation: CSVEDAGQGGFSYEQYF.